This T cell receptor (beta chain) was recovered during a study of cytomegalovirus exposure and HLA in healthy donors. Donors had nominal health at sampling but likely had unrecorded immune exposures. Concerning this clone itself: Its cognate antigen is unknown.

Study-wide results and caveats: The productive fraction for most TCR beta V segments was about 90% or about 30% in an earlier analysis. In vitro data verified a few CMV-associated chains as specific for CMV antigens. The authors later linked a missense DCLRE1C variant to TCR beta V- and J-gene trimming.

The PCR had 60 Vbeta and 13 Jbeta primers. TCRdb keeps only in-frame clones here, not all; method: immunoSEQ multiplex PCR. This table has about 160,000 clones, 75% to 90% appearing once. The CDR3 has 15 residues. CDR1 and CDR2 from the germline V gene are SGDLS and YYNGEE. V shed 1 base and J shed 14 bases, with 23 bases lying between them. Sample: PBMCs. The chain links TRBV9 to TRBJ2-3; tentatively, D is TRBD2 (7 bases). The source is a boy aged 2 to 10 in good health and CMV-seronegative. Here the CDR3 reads CASSVRGSERGSLYF. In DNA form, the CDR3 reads TGTGCCAGCAGCGTAAGGGGGAGCGAACGCGGGAGTCTGTATTTT.